This note documents a single T cell receptor beta chain sequence. These data belong to a study of T cells after yellow fever vaccination. TCRdb independently ran MiXCR on the 5' RACE reads; one entry per CDR3 protein. Of fewer than 450,000 distinct CDR3 sequences listed, roughly 12% are singletons. This TCR derives from a man between 18 and 35 years old who received the YFV17D yellow fever vaccine. This sample comprised PBMCs, obtained on the day of the first yellow fever vaccination.

CDR3 loop: CASRDSYFSGNTIYF. The CDR3 DNA sequence: TGTGCCAGCCGGGACAGTTATTTCTCTGGAAACACCATATATTTT. The chain carries TRBV7-9 and TRBJ1-3, with 7 bases aligning to TRBD1. The CDR3 spans 15 residues. Germline CDR1 reads SEHNR; CDR2 reads FQNEAQ (reference sequence). The junction had 7 bases not matched to a gene; V was cut back by 8 bases and J by 0 bases.